The rows below give T cell receptor beta chains drawn from one sample of a study of cytomegalovirus exposure and HLA in healthy donors. TCRdb's table, derived via immunoSEQ multiplex PCR, lists solely in-frame clones and lacks some. The sample lists some 150,000 clones; roughly 80% were seen once. The sequenced sample consisted of PBMCs. These receptors all come from a man aged 35-49 years in good health and CMV-seropositive. Both conserved end residues are part of each CDR3. The D gene is left open where the match is weak. Not every row has a clone size; where given, it reads once, few, many or a size class.

TRBD2	TRBV7-9	-	TRBJ2-4	CASSLSETSGKNIQYF	TGTGCCAGCAGCTTGTCAGAGACTAGCGGGAAAAACATTCAGTACTTC
-	TRBV7-8	-	TRBJ2-7	CASSLDPGQYEQYF	TGTGCCAGCAGCTTAGACCCCGGACAGTACGAGCAGTACTTC
-	TRBV30	once	TRBJ2-6	CAWRTPLRRGANVLTF	TGTGCCTGGAGAACGCCCTTGCGCCGTGGGGCCAACGTCCTGACTTTC
TRBD1	TRBV29-1	-	TRBJ2-3	CSVRTGPGTDTQYF	TGCAGCGTCCGGACAGGCCCAGGGACAGATACGCAGTATTTT
TRBD1	TRBV19	-	TRBJ2-7	CASSRATGGYEQYF	TGTGCCAGTAGCCGCGCCACAGGGGGCTACGAGCAGTACTTC
-	TRBV9	-	TRBJ2-7	CASSVVPGREQYF	TGTGCCAGCAGCGTAGTGCCTGGGCGAGAGCAGTACTTC
-	TRBV9	-	TRBJ1-6	CASSVGPSLESYNSPLHF	TGTGCCAGCAGCGTAGGACCCTCTCTGGAGTCCTATAATTCACCCCTCCACTTT
-	TRBV6-5	-	TRBJ2-7	CASRRSYEQYF	TGTGCCAGCCGTCGGAGCTACGAGCAGTACTTC
TRBD1	TRBV5-1	-	TRBJ1-2	CASSQDRSPGYTF	TGCGCCAGCAGCCAGGACAGGTCTCCAGGCTACACCTTC
TRBD2	TRBV7-3	-	TRBJ2-3	CASSPSSGSADTQYF	TGTGCCAGCAGCCCCTCTAGCGGGAGTGCCGATACGCAGTATTTT
-	TRBV27	once	TRBJ1-2	CASSPRTGHFYGYTF	TGTGCCAGCAGCCCACGAACAGGACATTTCTATGGCTACACCTTC
-	TRBV5-4	-	TRBJ2-7	CASSLWLYEQYF	TGTGCCAGCAGCTTGTGGCTCTACGAGCAGTACTTC
-	TRBV7-6	-	TRBJ2-3	CASSPSPWRAGDTQYF	TGTGCCAGCAGCCCTTCCCCTTGGAGGGCAGGGGATACGCAGTATTTT
TRBD1	TRBV7-9	once	TRBJ1-2	CSSNVDRAGDGYTF	TGTTCCAGCAATGTGGACAGGGCAGGAGATGGCTACACCTTC